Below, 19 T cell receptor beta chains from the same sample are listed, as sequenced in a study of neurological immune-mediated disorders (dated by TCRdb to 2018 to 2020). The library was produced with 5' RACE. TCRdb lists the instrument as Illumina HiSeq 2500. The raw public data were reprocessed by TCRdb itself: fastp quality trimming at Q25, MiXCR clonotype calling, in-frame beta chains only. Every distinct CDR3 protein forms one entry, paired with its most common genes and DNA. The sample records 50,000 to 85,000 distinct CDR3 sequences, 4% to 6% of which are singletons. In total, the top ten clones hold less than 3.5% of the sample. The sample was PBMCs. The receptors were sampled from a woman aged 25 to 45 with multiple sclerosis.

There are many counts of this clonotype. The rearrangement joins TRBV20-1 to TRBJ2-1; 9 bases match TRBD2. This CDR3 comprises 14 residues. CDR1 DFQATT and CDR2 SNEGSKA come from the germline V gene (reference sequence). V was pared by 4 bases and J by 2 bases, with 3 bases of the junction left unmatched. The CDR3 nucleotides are TGCAGTGCTACTAGCGGGGCCGCCTACAATGAGCAGTTCTTC. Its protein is CSATSGAAYNEQFF.

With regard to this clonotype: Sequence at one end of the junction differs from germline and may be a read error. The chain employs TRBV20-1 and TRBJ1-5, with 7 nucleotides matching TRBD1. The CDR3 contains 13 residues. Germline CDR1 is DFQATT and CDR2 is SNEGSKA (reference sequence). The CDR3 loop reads CSAEDRFDQPQNF. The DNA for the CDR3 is TGCAGTGCTGAGGACAGGTTTGACCAGCCCCAGAATTTT.

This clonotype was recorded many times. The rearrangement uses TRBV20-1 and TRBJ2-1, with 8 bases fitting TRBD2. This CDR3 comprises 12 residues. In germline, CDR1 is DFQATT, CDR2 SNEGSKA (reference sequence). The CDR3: CAGGYSYNEQFF. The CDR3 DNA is TGCGCGGGGGGATACTCCTACAATGAGCAGTTCTTC.

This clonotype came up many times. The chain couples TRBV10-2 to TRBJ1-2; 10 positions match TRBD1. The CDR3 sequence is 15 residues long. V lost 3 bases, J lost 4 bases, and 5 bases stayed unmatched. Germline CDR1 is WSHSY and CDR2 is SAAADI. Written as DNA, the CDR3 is TGCGCCAGCAGTGACGGACAGGGGGAGGGCTATGGCTACACCTTC. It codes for CASSDGQGEGYGYTF.

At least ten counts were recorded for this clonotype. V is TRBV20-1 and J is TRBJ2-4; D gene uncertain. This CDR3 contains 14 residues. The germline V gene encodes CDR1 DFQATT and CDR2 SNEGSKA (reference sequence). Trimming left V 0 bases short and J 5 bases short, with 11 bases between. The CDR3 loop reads CSARDTSFENIQYF. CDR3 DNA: TGCAGTGCTAGAGATACCTCATTTGAAAACATTCAGTACTTC.

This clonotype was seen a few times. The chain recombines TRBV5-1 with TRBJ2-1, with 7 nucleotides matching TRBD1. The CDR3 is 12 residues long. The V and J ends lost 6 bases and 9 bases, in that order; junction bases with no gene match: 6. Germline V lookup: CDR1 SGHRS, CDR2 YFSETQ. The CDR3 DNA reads TGCGCCAGCACACAGGGGCTGGGTGAGCAGTTCTTC. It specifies CASTQGLGEQFF.

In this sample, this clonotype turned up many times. This CDR3 reads CASSEYEGQGSEQYF. Here the CDR3 DNA reads TGTGCCAGCAGCGAATACGAGGGACAGGGTTCAGAGCAGTACTTC. The V call is TRBV28, the J call TRBJ2-7, with 9 bases that match TRBD1. This CDR3 is 15 amino acids long. V dropped 6 bases and J dropped 7; count of bases not matched to a gene: 13. Germline values: CDR1 MDHEN, CDR2 SYDVKM. Variable domain in full (rest from reference TRBV28 and TRBJ2-7): DVKVTQSSRYLVKRTGEKVFLECVQDMDHENMFWYRQDPGLGLRLIYFSYDVKMKEKGDIPEGYSVSREKKERFSLILESASTNQTSMYLCASSEYEGQGSEQYFGPGTRLTVT.

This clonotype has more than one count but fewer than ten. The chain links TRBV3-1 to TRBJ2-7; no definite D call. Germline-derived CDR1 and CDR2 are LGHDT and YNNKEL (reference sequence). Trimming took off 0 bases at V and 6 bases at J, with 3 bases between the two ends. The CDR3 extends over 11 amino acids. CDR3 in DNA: TGTGCCAGCAGCCAAGACTCCGAGCAGTACTTC. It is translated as CASSQDSEQYF.

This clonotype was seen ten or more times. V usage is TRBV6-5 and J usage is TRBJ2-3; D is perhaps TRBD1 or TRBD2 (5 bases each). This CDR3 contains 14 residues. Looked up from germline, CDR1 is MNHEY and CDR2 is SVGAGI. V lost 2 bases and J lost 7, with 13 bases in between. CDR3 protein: CASSYGTEPYTQYF. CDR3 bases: TGTGCCAGCAGTTACGGGACGGAACCTTATACGCAGTATTTT.

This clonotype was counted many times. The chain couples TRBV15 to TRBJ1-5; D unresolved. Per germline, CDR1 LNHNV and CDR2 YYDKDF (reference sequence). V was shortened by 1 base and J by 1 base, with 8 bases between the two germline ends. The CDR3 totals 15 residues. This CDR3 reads CATSRVGGSNQPQHF. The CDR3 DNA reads TGTGCCACCAGCAGAGTCGGTGGGAGCAATCAGCCCCAGCATTTT.

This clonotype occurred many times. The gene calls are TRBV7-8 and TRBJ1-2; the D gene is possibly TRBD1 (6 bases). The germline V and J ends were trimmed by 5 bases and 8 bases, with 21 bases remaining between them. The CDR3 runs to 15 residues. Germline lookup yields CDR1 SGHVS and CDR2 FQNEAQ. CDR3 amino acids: CASSVGSGQYGGYTF. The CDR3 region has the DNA TGTGCCAGCAGCGTAGGCTCCGGACAGTATGGGGGCTACACCTTC. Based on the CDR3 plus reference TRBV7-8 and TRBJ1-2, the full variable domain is GAGVSQSPRYKVAKRGQDVALRCDPISGHVSLFWYQQALGQGPEFLTYFQNEAQLDKSGLPSDRFFAERPEGSVSTLKIQRTQQEDSAVYLCASSVGSGQYGGYTFGSGTRLTVV.

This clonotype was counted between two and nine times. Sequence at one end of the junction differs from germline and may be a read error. In DNA, the CDR3 is TGTGCCAGCAGGCCAGGAATTGCTCAGCCCCAGAATTTT. Its protein product is CASRPGIAQPQNF. The chain joins TRBV27 to TRBJ1-5; D is undetermined. Germline values: CDR1 MNHEY, CDR2 SMNVEV (reference sequence). The CDR3 consists of 13 residues.

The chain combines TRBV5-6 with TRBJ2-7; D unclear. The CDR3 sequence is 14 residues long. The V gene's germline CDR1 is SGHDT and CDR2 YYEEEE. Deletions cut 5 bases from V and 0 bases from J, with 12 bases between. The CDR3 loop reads CASSNSSYSYEQYF. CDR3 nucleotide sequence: TGTGCCAGCAGTAACAGCTCCTACTCCTACGAGCAGTACTTC.

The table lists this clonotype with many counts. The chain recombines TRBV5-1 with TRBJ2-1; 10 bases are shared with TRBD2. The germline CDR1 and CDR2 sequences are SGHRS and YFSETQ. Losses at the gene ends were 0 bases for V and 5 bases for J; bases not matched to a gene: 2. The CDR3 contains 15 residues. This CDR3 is CASSLVAGGHNEQFF. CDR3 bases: TGCGCCAGCAGCTTGGTAGCGGGGGGCCACAATGAGCAGTTCTTC.

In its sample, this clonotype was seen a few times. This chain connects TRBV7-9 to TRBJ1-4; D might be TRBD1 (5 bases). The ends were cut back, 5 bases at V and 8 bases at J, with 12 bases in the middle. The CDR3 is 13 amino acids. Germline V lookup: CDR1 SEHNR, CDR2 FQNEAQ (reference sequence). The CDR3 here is CASSPRGREKLFF. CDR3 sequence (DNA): TGTGCCAGCAGCCCGCGGGGGAGAGAAAAACTGTTTTTT.

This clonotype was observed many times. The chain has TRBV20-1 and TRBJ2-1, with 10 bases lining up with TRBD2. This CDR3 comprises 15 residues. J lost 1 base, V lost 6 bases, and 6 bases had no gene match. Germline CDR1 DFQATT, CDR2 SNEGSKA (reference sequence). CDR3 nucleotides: TGCAGTGCAACTAGCGGGGATGGGTCCTACAATGAGCAGTTCTTC. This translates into CSATSGDGSYNEQFF.

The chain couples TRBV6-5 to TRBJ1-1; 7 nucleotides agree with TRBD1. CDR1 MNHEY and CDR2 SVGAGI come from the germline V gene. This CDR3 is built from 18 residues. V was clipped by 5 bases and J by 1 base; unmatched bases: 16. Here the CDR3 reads CASSTQRQGGRSNTEAFF. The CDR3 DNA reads TGTGCCAGCAGTACGCAAAGACAGGGAGGGAGGTCGAACACTGAAGCTTTCTTT.

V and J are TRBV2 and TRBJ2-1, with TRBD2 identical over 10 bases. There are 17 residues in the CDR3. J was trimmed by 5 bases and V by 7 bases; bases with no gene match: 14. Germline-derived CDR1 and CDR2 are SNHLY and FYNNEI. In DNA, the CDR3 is TGTGCCAGCATCCGAGGGGGGAGCGGGGGGGCTAACAATGAGCAGTTCTTC. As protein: CASIRGGSGGANNEQFF.

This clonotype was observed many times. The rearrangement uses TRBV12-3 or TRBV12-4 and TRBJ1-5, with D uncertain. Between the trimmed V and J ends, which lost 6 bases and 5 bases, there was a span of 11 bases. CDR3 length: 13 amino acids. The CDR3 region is CASRGLEHQPQHF. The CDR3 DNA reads TGTGCCAGCAGAGGGTTAGAACATCAGCCCCAGCATTTT.